Listed below are T cell receptor beta chains from one sample, sequenced in a study of cytomegalovirus exposure and HLA in healthy donors. The assay was immunoSEQ multiplex PCR, and TCRdb's table has in-frame clones only and misses some. The repertoire holds roughly 120,000 clones, 86% seen once, with 4.5% to 6% in the top ten. Sequencing was carried out using PBMCs. The source of these receptors is a man aged 18 to 29 in good health and CMV-seronegative. Each CDR3 is given with its conserved first and last residue. Each record gives: D gene, V gene, J gene, clone size, CDR3 protein, CDR3 DNA. A D gene is named only where the DNA matches it firmly. The listing skips clone size in some rows; elsewhere it reads once, few, many or a size class.

>TRBD1|TRBV27|TRBJ2-3|-
CASSTGGPDTQYF
TGTGCCAGCAGTACAGGGGGTCCAGATACGCAGTATTTT
>TRBD1|TRBV30|TRBJ1-2|-
CAWSGGQNYGYTF
TGTGCCTGGAGTGGGGGACAGAACTATGGCTACACCTTC
>-|TRBV10-2|TRBJ2-5|-
CASSEFRGRRLMEETQYF
TGCGCCAGCAGTGAGTTCAGAGGGAGGAGACTTATGGAAGAGACCCAGTACTTC
>-|TRBV10-3|TRBJ2-3|-
CAISSASTDTQYF
TGTGCCATCTCTAGCGCGAGCACAGATACGCAGTATTTT
>-|TRBV25-1|TRBJ1-2|-
CASSEYAGLYGYTF
TGTGCCAGCAGTGAATATGCAGGGCTCTATGGCTACACCTTC
>-|TRBV11-2|TRBJ1-2|-
CASSVTPNYGYTF
TGTGCCAGCAGCGTTACACCGAACTATGGCTACACCTTC
>-|TRBV7-9|TRBJ2-3|-
CASWALRADTQYF
TGTGCCAGTTGGGCCCTTCGCGCAGATACGCAGTATTTT
>-|TRBV11-2|TRBJ2-2|few
CASSLAYTGELFF
TGTGCCAGCAGCTTGGCCTACACCGGGGAGCTGTTTTTT
>TRBD1|TRBV6-4|TRBJ2-3|few
CASSDKAGGVDTQYF
TGTGCCAGCAGTGACAAGGCAGGGGGCGTGGATACGCAGTATTTT
>-|TRBV5-6|TRBJ2-3|-
CASSLGGGSTDTQYF
TGTGCCAGCAGCCTCGGCGGAGGGAGCACAGATACGCAGTATTTT
>TRBD1|TRBV10-3|TRBJ1-5|once
CAISGSGTVQEPQHF
TGTGCCATCAGTGGATCCGGGACAGTTCAGGAGCCCCAGCATTTT
>-|TRBV5-4|TRBJ2-2|-
CASSFPGRAGELFF
TGTGCCAGCAGCTTTCCAGGTCGTGCCGGGGAGCTGTTTTTT
>TRBD1|TRBV10-3|TRBJ1-2|-
CAISNSGTGLGYTF
TGTGCCATCAGCAACTCCGGGACAGGGCTGGGCTACACCTTC
>TRBD2|TRBV28|TRBJ2-4|-
CASSLSGTKAKNIQYF
TGTGCCAGCAGCTTGAGTGGGACTAAGGCCAAAAACATTCAGTACTTC
>TRBD1|TRBV5-4|TRBJ1-2|-
CASSETGQALEGYTF
TGTGCCAGCAGCGAAACGGGACAGGCCCTAGAAGGCTACACCTTC
>TRBD2|TRBV6-1|TRBJ2-1|-
CASSVAGVLIEQFF
TGTGCCAGCAGCGTAGCGGGAGTGCTAATTGAGCAGTTCTTC
>TRBD1|TRBV7-2|TRBJ2-5|few
CASSLGAGGETQYF
TGTGCCAGCAGCTTAGGGGCAGGGGGCGAGACCCAGTACTTC
>-|TRBV7-7|TRBJ1-1|-
CASSLDSGTEAFF
TGTGCCAGCAGCTTAGATTCGGGCACTGAAGCTTTCTTT
>TRBD2|TRBV9|TRBJ2-1|-
CASSVEASGEQFF
TGTGCCAGCAGCGTAGAGGCTAGCGGCGAGCAGTTCTTC
>-|TRBV7-8|TRBJ1-2|-
CASSRSGPAGYTF
TGTGCCAGCAGCCGATCAGGGCCAGCCGGCTACACCTTC
>TRBD1|TRBV18|TRBJ1-4|-
CASSPTRDSREKLFF
TGTGCCAGCTCACCCACCCGGGACAGCCGTGAAAAACTGTTTTTT
>TRBD1|TRBV30|TRBJ2-7|-
CAWSVTGQGAYEQYF
TGTGCCTGGAGTGTAACCGGACAGGGAGCCTACGAGCAGTACTTC
>-|TRBV29-1|TRBJ1-1|-
CSVEGRGPEAFF
TGCAGCGTTGAGGGCAGGGGCCCTGAAGCTTTCTTT
>TRBD1|TRBV9|TRBJ1-1|-
CASSVYPQGTEAFF
TGTGCCAGCAGCGTCTACCCACAGGGGACTGAAGCTTTCTTT
>-|TRBV27|TRBJ2-4|-
CASSFGGGNIQYF
TGTGCCAGCAGTTTTGGGGGCGGGAACATTCAGTACTTC
>TRBD1|TRBV6-1|TRBJ1-3|-
CAVGTGVMHTIYF
TGTGCCGTAGGAACAGGGGTCATGCACACCATATATTTT
>TRBD2|TRBV30|TRBJ2-3|-
CAWSLAGGADTQYF
TGTGCCTGGAGCCTAGCGGGAGGGGCAGATACGCAGTATTTT
>-|TRBV2|TRBJ1-1|-
CASSGRDRLNTEAFF
TGTGCCAGCAGTGGACGAGACAGGTTAAACACTGAAGCTTTCTTT
>-|TRBV7-8|TRBJ2-7|once
CASSLNPWVADYEQYF
TGTGCCAGCAGCTTAAACCCCTGGGTAGCCGACTACGAGCAGTACTTC
>-|TRBV18|TRBJ1-1|-
CASSPSGGLNTEAFF
TGTGCCAGCTCACCATCGGGGGGGCTGAACACTGAAGCTTTCTTT
>TRBD1|TRBV27|TRBJ1-5|once
CASRTTGGNQPQHF
TGTGCCAGCAGGACCACAGGGGGCAATCAGCCCCAGCATTTT
>TRBD2|TRBV2|TRBJ2-3|-
CASRRLAGASTDTQYF
TGTGCCAGCAGACGACTAGCGGGAGCATCCACAGATACGCAGTATTTT
>-|TRBV2|TRBJ2-3|-
CASREGRDTQYF
TGTGCCAGCAGGGAGGGGAGGGATACGCAGTATTTT
>-|TRBV5-5|TRBJ2-5|-
CASSLVFIGEETQYF
TGTGCCAGCAGCTTGGTTTTTATCGGGGAAGAGACCCAGTACTTC
>TRBD2|TRBV29-1|TRBJ2-1|-
CSVEDLLGRESYNEQFF
TGCAGCGTTGAAGATCTTCTCGGGCGGGAGTCCTACAATGAGCAGTTCTTC
>-|TRBV2|TRBJ1-1|-
CASHPGGWTEAFF
TGTGCCAGCCACCCTGGGGGGTGGACTGAAGCTTTCTTT
>TRBD1|TRBV27|TRBJ2-1|-
CASSLGQLYNEQFF
TGTGCCAGCAGTTTGGGACAGCTATACAATGAGCAGTTCTTC
>-|TRBV9|TRBJ1-3|-
CASSVAGDGNTIYF
TGTGCCAGCAGCGTAGCAGGGGACGGAAACACCATATATTTT
>-|TRBV27|TRBJ1-5|-
CASRMGGGIYSNQPQHF
TGTGCCAGCCGAATGGGAGGGGGAATCTATAGCAATCAGCCCCAGCATTTT
>TRBD1|TRBV30|TRBJ1-2|-
CAWATGAGYGYTF
TGTGCCTGGGCAACAGGGGCCGGCTATGGCTACACCTTC
>-|TRBV30|TRBJ2-7|-
CAWRVPGLTYEQYF
TGTGCCTGGAGGGTCCCGGGACTCACCTACGAGCAGTACTTC
>TRBD1|TRBV6-5|TRBJ1-2|-
CASSGDRGYGYTF
TGTGCCAGCAGTGGGGACAGGGGGTATGGCTACACCTTC
>TRBD1|TRBV6-1|TRBJ1-2|-
CATVSQGAPGYGYTF
TGTGCCACCGTGTCGCAGGGGGCGCCCGGCTATGGCTACACCTTC
>TRBD2|TRBV15|TRBJ2-1|-
CATSRGWTSGRNEQFF
TGTGCCACCAGCAGAGGGTGGACTAGCGGGAGAAATGAGCAGTTCTTC
>TRBD2|TRBV15|TRBJ2-2|-
CATSERSLAGGELFF
TGTGCCACCAGCGAACGATCACTAGCGGGAGGGGAGCTGTTTTTT
>-|TRBV5-1|TRBJ2-2|-
CASRKEPANTGELFF
TGCGCCAGTCGTAAAGAGCCCGCGAACACCGGGGAGCTGTTTTTT
>TRBD2|TRBV5-1|TRBJ2-1|-
CASSPVAGANNEQFF
TGCGCCAGCAGCCCTGTAGCGGGAGCGAACAATGAGCAGTTCTTC
>TRBD2|TRBV5-4|TRBJ2-1|once
CASSLERETYNEQFF
TGTGCCAGCAGCTTGGAGCGGGAGACCTACAATGAGCAGTTCTTC
>TRBD1|TRBV2|TRBJ1-2|-
CASSGDREDGYTF
TGTGCCAGCAGTGGTGACAGGGAAGATGGCTACACCTTC
>TRBD1|TRBV4-1|TRBJ2-1|-
CASSHRDRAGDEQFF
TGCGCCAGCAGCCACCGGGACAGGGCGGGGGATGAGCAGTTCTTC
>TRBD1|TRBV10-3|TRBJ1-2|-
CAISQGDYGYTF
TGTGCCATCAGTCAGGGGGACTATGGCTACACCTTC
>TRBD1|TRBV5-6|TRBJ1-5|-
CASSLGRDSRRNQPQHF
TGTGCCAGCAGCTTGGGACGGGACAGCCGACGCAATCAGCCCCAGCATTTT
>TRBD1|TRBV6-5|TRBJ1-5|-
CASSLGQGRQPQHF
TGTGCCAGCAGCCTGGGACAGGGCCGGCAGCCCCAGCATTTT
>-|TRBV6-5|TRBJ2-3|-
CASSRQGTDTQYF
TGTGCCAGCAGTAGACAGGGCACAGATACGCAGTATTTT